This is a list of T cell receptor beta chains from one sample in a study of T cells after yellow fever vaccination. Each CDR3 protein gets one entry after TCRdb re-called the 5' RACE reads with MiXCR. This repertoire shows 150,000 to 200,000 distinct CDR3 sequences, 6% to 7.5% found once; its top ten account for roughly 2.5%. This material consisted of CD4+ T cells sorted from PBMCs, taken less than 6 days after the first yellow fever vaccination. The source of these receptors is a young man who received the YFV17D yellow fever vaccine. The CDR3 runs from the conserved cysteine through the conserved F or W. D genes are given only for firm matches. Clone size is stated in some rows and not others, as once, few, many or a class when expanded.

J: TRBJ2-3; V: TRBV12-3/TRBV12-4; D: TRBD1; size: many; DNA: TGTGCCAGCAGTCCAACGACAGGGTTCACGCAGTATTTT; CDR3: CASSPTTGFTQYF
J: TRBJ1-5; V: TRBV12-3/TRBV12-4; D: TRBD1; size: many; DNA: TGTGCCAGCAGTCCCACTACCGGGACAGGGCGTCAGCCCCAGCATTTT; CDR3: CASSPTTGTGRQPQHF
J: TRBJ2-3; V: TRBV20-1; D: -; size: -; DNA: TGCAGTGCTAGAACCCGTGGGGCGACGCAGTATTTT; CDR3: CSARTRGATQYF
J: TRBJ2-3; V: TRBV7-2; D: -; size: few; DNA: TGTGCCAGCAGCTTAAGGGTCCAGAGCACAGATACGCAGTATTTT; CDR3: CASSLRVQSTDTQYF
J: TRBJ2-3; V: TRBV10-3; D: -; size: many; DNA: TGTGCCATCAGCTCGGAGCGGGGCACAGATACGCAGTATTTT; CDR3: CAISSERGTDTQYF
J: TRBJ1-3; V: TRBV11-2; D: -; size: many; DNA: TGTGCCAGCAGCTTAGGGGGAACTGGAAACACCATATATTTT; CDR3: CASSLGGTGNTIYF
J: TRBJ2-1; V: TRBV27; D: TRBD1; size: -; DNA: TGTGCCAGCAAACCGGGACAGGGGGCGGGCGAGCAGTTCTTC; CDR3: CASKPGQGAGEQFF
J: TRBJ1-5; V: TRBV11-2; D: -; size: many; DNA: TGTGCCAGCAGCTTAGGGGATCAGCCCCAGCATTTT; CDR3: CASSLGDQPQHF
J: TRBJ2-5; V: TRBV9; D: TRBD2; size: many; DNA: TGTGCCAGCAGCGTTCTAGCGGTAGGACAAGAGACCCAGTACTTC; CDR3: CASSVLAVGQETQYF
J: TRBJ1-1; V: TRBV5-1; D: TRBD1; size: many; DNA: TGCGCCAGCAGCTTGGTTTTGCCCATGGGACAGGGGGTCGACACTGAAGCTTTCTTT; CDR3: CASSLVLPMGQGVDTEAFF
J: TRBJ1-5; V: TRBV3-1; D: -; size: many; DNA: TGTGCCAGCAGCCAAGGCAGTCAGCCCCAGCATTTT; CDR3: CASSQGSQPQHF
J: TRBJ2-3; V: TRBV6-9; D: -; size: -; DNA: TGTGCCAGCCCGGGAACAGATACGCAGTATTTT; CDR3: CASPGTDTQYF
J: TRBJ2-6; V: TRBV7-6; D: -; size: many; DNA: TGTGCCAGCAGCCTAGGATGGCGGGGCCCTTCTGGGGCCAACGTCCTGACTTTC; CDR3: CASSLGWRGPSGANVLTF